This T cell receptor (beta chain) was recorded in a study of identical twins. Template switching (which added a universal primer site) was used, and cDNA carried unique molecular identifiers. TCRdb re-analysed the 5' RACE reads in MiXCR, keeping a single row per CDR3 protein. The sample yields about 690,000 distinct CDR3 sequences, over 5% seen once. Notes on this clonotype: The antigen is undetermined.

Germline CDR1 MDHEN, CDR2 SYDVKM. The CDR3 covers 13 residues. J was trimmed by 6 bases and V by 10 bases; bases with no gene match: 11. Study-level results: Within beta out-of-frame sequences, the excess sharing observed between twins was weaker. Out-of-frame alpha sequences shared between twins exhibited an excess of low generation probability.

The TCR originated in a man aged 18-30 years in good health. V usage is TRBV28 and J usage is TRBJ2-7; 8 positions agree with TRBD1. Sequencing was done on a sample of naive T cells sorted from blood. CDR3 in amino acids: CATGSGQGGEQYF. Written as DNA, the CDR3 is TGTGCCACCGGATCAGGACAGGGTGGCGAGCAGTACTTC.